These 20 T cell receptor beta chains were sequenced from one sample in a study of blood T cell repertoires in COVID-19. Some clones are missing from TCRdb's copy, which holds only in-frame ones; the method was immunoSEQ multiplex PCR. The sample consists of fewer than 85,000 clones, roughly 88% of them appearing once. Source material: peripheral blood. These receptors were collected from a woman between 50 and 59 years old in a cohort sampled during active COVID-19.

The chain combines TRBV7-2 with TRBJ1-1; D unresolved. Trimming took 5 bases from V and 8 from J, leaving 18 bases between them. There are 14 residues in the CDR3. Germline CDR1 and CDR2: SGHTA and FQGNSA. The CDR3 sequence is CASSLKTGLDEAFF. The CDR3 DNA follows: TGTGCCAGCAGCCTTAAAACCGGACTGGACGAAGCTTTCTTT. Supplemented by reference TRBV7-2 and TRBJ1-1, the full variable domain reads GAGVSQSPSNKVTEKGKDVELRCDPISGHTALYWYRQSLGQGLEFLIYFQGNSAPDKSGLPSDRFSAERTGGSVSTLTIQRTQQEDSAVYLCASSLKTGLDEAFFGQGTRLTVV.

The chain uses TRBV5-1 and TRBJ2-1, with TRBD2 matching 12 bases. V dropped 1 base and J dropped 7; count of bases not matched to a gene: 0. Germline V lookup: CDR1 SGHRS, CDR2 YFSETQ. This CDR3 spans 14 amino acids. As DNA, the CDR3 is TGCGCCAGCAGCTTGACTAGCGGGAGGAATGAGCAGTTCTTC. This sequence encodes CASSLTSGRNEQFF.

J is TRBJ1-5 and V is TRBV5-1, with a possible D match to TRBD1 (6 bases). Germline V lookup: CDR1 SGHRS, CDR2 YFSETQ. Trimming removed 1 base at V and 9 bases at J, with 11 bases between. The CDR3 is 13 residues long. DNA for the CDR3: TGCGCCAGCAGCTTGACGGACAGAGGGCCCCAGCATTTT. The encoded protein is CASSLTDRGPQHF.

The rearrangement uses TRBV19 and TRBJ2-3; TRBD1 is a possible D gene (6 bases). The germline V gene encodes CDR1 LNHDA and CDR2 SQIVND (reference sequence). The V gene lost 4 bases and the J gene lost 2 bases, with 10 bases spanning the gap. The CDR3 is made up of 14 amino acids. The CDR3 protein is CASSTRTATDTQYF. The CDR3 bases are TGTGCCAGTAGTACCAGGACAGCCACAGATACGCAGTATTTT.

V gene TRBV6-5 combines with J gene TRBJ1-4; weak D call: TRBD1 (5 bases). The V gene's germline CDR1 is MNHEY and CDR2 SVGAGI. V was trimmed by 7 bases and J by 8 bases, leaving 20 bases between them. The CDR3 runs 15 residues. The CDR3 sequence is CASNEPGGDSEKLFF. In DNA form, the CDR3 reads TGTGCCAGCAACGAGCCGGGAGGGGATAGCGAAAAACTGTTTTTT.

This sequence joins TRBV6-6 and TRBJ1-1, with a weak D call TRBD1 (6 bases). CDR1 MNHNY and CDR2 SVGAGI come from the germline V gene (reference sequence). This CDR3 has 13 residues. The V end was cut by 0 bases, the J end by 7 bases, with 9 bases between. The CDR3: CASSYSKQGEAFF. In nucleotides, the CDR3 is TGTGCCAGCAGTTACTCGAAACAGGGTGAAGCTTTCTTT.

The genes are TRBV5-5 and TRBJ2-2; D possibly corresponds to TRBD1 (6 bases). Germline V gene sequence: CDR1 SGHKS, CDR2 YYEKEE (reference sequence). With 4 bases removed from V and 3 bases from J, the gap between germline ends came to 19 bases. The CDR3 has 17 amino acids. The CDR3 DNA follows: TGTGCCAGCAGCCCGGGGCTGGGGGCGCAGGACACCGGGGAGCTGTTTTTT. It translates to CASSPGLGAQDTGELFF.

This clone was counted once. The J gene is TRBJ2-1, the V gene TRBV6-5; 12 bases line up with TRBD2. Per germline, CDR1 MNHEY and CDR2 SVGAGI. The CDR3 is made up of 15 amino acids. V shed 4 bases and J 6 bases; nucleotides not matched to a gene: 4. The CDR3 DNA follows: TGTGCCAGCAGTTTACTAGCGGGAGGACCCAATGAGCAGTTCTTC. Protein sequence: CASSLLAGGPNEQFF.

This chain connects TRBV27 to TRBJ2-3; no definite D call. The CDR3 is made up of 14 amino acids. CDR1 and CDR2 from the germline V gene are MNHEY and SMNVEV (reference sequence). V was clipped by 2 bases and J by 9 bases, with 15 bases between them. The CDR3 nucleotides read TGTGCCAGCAGTTTAGCCCCTTTCTTAGCCACGCAGTATTTT. It codes for CASSLAPFLATQYF.

The chain couples TRBV9 to TRBJ2-1, with 9 bases that match TRBD2. The CDR3 has 14 amino acids. Trimming at V came to 5 bases and at J to 8 bases, leaving 8 bases not matched to a gene. Germline loops: CDR1 SGDLS, CDR2 YYNGEE. This CDR3 is CASSTQREEDEQFF. CDR3 sequence (DNA): TGTGCCAGCAGTACCCAGCGGGAGGAGGATGAGCAGTTCTTC.

This clone is termed medium-sized. The chain employs TRBV7-9 and TRBJ2-1; 12 bases line up with TRBD2. This CDR3 is 15 amino acids long. Germline assignment: CDR1 SEHNR and CDR2 FQNEAQ (reference sequence). V was clipped by 5 bases and J by 5 bases; unmatched bases: 4. As DNA, the CDR3 is TGTGCCAGCAGCGAGGGACTAGCGGGCCACAATGAGCAGTTCTTC. Its translation is CASSEGLAGHNEQFF.

The chain couples TRBV3-1 (or the pseudogene TRBV3-2) to TRBJ2-5; TRBD2 matches 7 bases. The CDR3 length is 17 residues. Germline CDR1 reads LGHDT; CDR2 reads YNNKEL (reference sequence). The junction had 16 bases not matched to a gene; V was cut back by 2 bases and J by 7 bases. DNA of the CDR3: TGTGCCAGCAGCCAATTGAACCCGGGACTAATAACGGTGACCCAGTACTTC. The encoded protein is CASSQLNPGLITVTQYF.

V and J are TRBV28 and TRBJ1-6; D gene ambiguous. The V end lost 5 bases, the J end lost 9 bases, and 14 bases lay between the germline ends. Germline V CDR1 and CDR2: MDHEN, SYDVKM. This CDR3 contains 14 residues. CDR3 DNA: TGTGCCAGCAGTCCTCGACATAACGGTTCACCCCTCCACTTT. It encodes CASSPRHNGSPLHF.

The chain employs TRBV29-1 and TRBJ1-3; unclear D gene. Trimming removed 4 bases from V and 1 base from J, with 8 bases in between. Germline V lookup: CDR1 SQVTM, CDR2 ANQGSEA. The CDR3 length is 13 residues. CDR3 residues: CSVAITSGNTIYF. In nucleotides, the CDR3 is TGCAGCGTTGCTATTACTTCTGGAAACACCATATATTTT.

V gene TRBV5-8 combines with J gene TRBJ2-1, with 8 nucleotides matching TRBD2. This CDR3 contains 17 residues. Trimming cost V 1 base and J 4 bases; bases outside gene matches: 10. Germline V gene sequence: CDR1 SGHTS, CDR2 YDEGEE. The CDR3 DNA is TGTGCCAGCAGCTTGACTCGGCTAGCGGGTTTATACAATGAGCAGTTCTTC. It codes for CASSLTRLAGLYNEQFF. Variable domain in full (rest from reference TRBV5-8 and TRBJ2-1): EAGVTQSPTHLIKTRGQQATLRCSPISGHTSVYWYQQALGLGLQFLLWYDEGEERNRGNFPPRFSGRQFPNYSSELNVNALELEDSALYLCASSLTRLAGLYNEQFFGPGTRLTVL.

CDR3 nucleotide sequence: TGTGCCTGGAGTGTGGGACAGGGGGCAAGTGGTGGCTACACCTTC. Its translation: CAWSVGQGASGGYTF. This chain uses TRBV30 with TRBJ1-2, with 12 positions matching TRBD1. The CDR3 spans 15 residues. The junction had 6 bases not matched to a gene; V was cut back by 0 bases and J by 7 bases. Germline assignment: CDR1 GTSNPN and CDR2 SVGIG (reference sequence).

The sample holds one count of this clone. The chain is built from TRBV28 and TRBJ1-1, with D unclear. The CDR3 covers 15 residues. V lost 3 bases and J 4 bases, leaving 15 bases between the germline ends. Per the germline V gene, CDR1 is MDHEN and CDR2 is SYDVKM. CDR3 protein: CASSLIVGRSTEAFF. The CDR3 DNA follows: TGTGCCAGCAGTTTGATAGTAGGGAGATCCACTGAAGCTTTCTTT.

The chain is built from TRBV11-2 and TRBJ2-6, with 7 bases fitting TRBD1. This CDR3 region has 15 residues. Per germline, CDR1 SGHAT and CDR2 FQNNGV. J lost 2 bases, V lost 6 bases, and 4 bases had no gene match. CDR3 sequence: CASSIQGAGANVLTF. DNA of the CDR3: TGTGCCAGCAGTATTCAGGGGGCTGGGGCCAACGTCCTGACTTTC.

The genes are TRBV4-2 and TRBJ2-3; TRBD2 might be the D (5 bases). Trimming stripped 1 base from V and 4 bases from J, with 6 bases between. CDR3 length: 13 residues. The germline gives CDR1 LGHNA, CDR2 YNFKEQ. The CDR3 region is CASSQVEADTQYF. The DNA of the CDR3 is TGTGCCAGCAGCCAAGTGGAGGCAGATACGCAGTATTTT.

V gene TRBV9 combines with J gene TRBJ1-2; perhaps TRBD1 as D (5 bases). Germline values: CDR1 SGDLS, CDR2 YYNGEE. The CDR3 is made up of 13 amino acids. Trimming stripped 4 bases from V and 4 bases from J, with 11 bases between. The CDR3 reads CASSPATGYGYTF. CDR3 nucleotides: TGTGCCAGCAGCCCGGCCACAGGCTATGGCTACACCTTC.